A selection of T cell receptor beta chains follows, all from one sample in a study of identical twins. TCRdb re-derived calls from the 5' RACE reads in MiXCR, one entry per CDR3 protein. In the table there are around 1.7 million distinct CDR3 sequences, around 29% of which are singletons. Sequencing was done on a sample of cord blood. All receptors come from a newborn girl in good health. CDR3s include the opening cysteine and the closing phenylalanine or tryptophan. A D gene is named only where the DNA matches it firmly. Size is omitted from some rows. Given values are once, few, many or a class for expanded clones.

clone_size d_call j_call v_call cdr3_aa cdr3_nt
few TRBD1 TRBJ2-7 TRBV29-1 CSVYQTGTGGYEQYF TGCAGCGTTTATCAAACCGGGACAGGGGGCTACGAGCAGTACTTC
few TRBD2 TRBJ2-5 TRBV4-1 CASSQLAGDLQETQYF TGCGCCAGCAGCCAACTAGCGGGGGACCTCCAAGAGACCCAGTACTTC
. TRBD2 TRBJ2-1 TRBV14 CASSRQRALAGDNEQFF TGTGCCAGCAGCCGCCAAAGAGCGCTAGCGGGGGACAATGAGCAGTTCTTC
once TRBD1 TRBJ1-2 TRBV20-1 CSQTTGTGYGYTF TGCAGTCAAACGACCGGGACAGGATATGGCTACACCTTC
few . TRBJ1-2 TRBV6-5 CASKIVGYGYTF TGTGCCAGCAAAATCGTAGGCTATGGCTACACCTTC
. . TRBJ2-7 TRBV9 CASSADPYYEQYF TGTGCCAGCAGCGCCGACCCCTACTACGAGCAGTACTTC
many . TRBJ2-1 TRBV27 CASSKGGDYNEQFF TGTGCCAGCAGTAAGGGGGGGGACTACAATGAGCAGTTCTTC
. . TRBJ1-6 TRBV5-1 CASSLADDFSYNSPLHF TGCGCCAGCAGCTTGGCCGACGACTTCTCCTATAATTCACCCCTCCACTTT
. TRBD2 TRBJ2-1 TRBV5-6 CASSRDGRVYNEQFF TGTGCCAGCAGTCGGGACGGGAGGGTCTACAATGAGCAGTTCTTC
. TRBD1 TRBJ1-4 TRBV11-2 CASSPGDRTGYNEKLFF TGTGCCAGCAGCCCCGGCGACAGGACAGGCTACAATGAAAAACTGTTTTTT
few TRBD1 TRBJ2-3 TRBV24-1 CATSDLTGAVGTQYF TGTGCCACCAGTGACTTGACAGGGGCAGTGGGTACGCAGTATTTT
few TRBD1 TRBJ2-4 TRBV27 CASSLLGTGGKNIQYF TGTGCCAGCAGTTTATTGGGGACAGGGGGCAAAAACATTCAGTACTTC
few . TRBJ1-2 TRBV9 CASSGSTQGPYGYTF TGTGCCAGCAGCGGATCCACACAGGGACCTTATGGCTACACCTTC
few . TRBJ2-7 TRBV4-1 CASSQELSDGLDEQYF TGCGCCAGCAGCCAAGAGCTCTCCGACGGACTCGACGAGCAGTACTTC
. . TRBJ1-5 TRBV27 CAPEEPQHF TGTGCCCCAGAGGAGCCCCAGCATTTT
. TRBD1 TRBJ1-1 TRBV20-1 CSARDQGGRANTEAFF TGCAGTGCTAGAGATCAGGGGGGCAGGGCTAACACTGAAGCTTTCTTT
. TRBD2 TRBJ2-1 TRBV20-1 CSARDAPIAGVGDEQFF TGCAGTGCTAGAGACGCCCCTATAGCGGGAGTTGGAGATGAGCAGTTCTTC
. . TRBJ2-3 TRBV29-1 CSVAARTDTQYF TGCAGCGTTGCGGCCCGCACAGATACGCAGTATTTT
. . TRBJ2-7 TRBV3-1 CASSRVPRSYEQYF TGTGCCAGCAGCCGTGTCCCTAGATCCTACGAGCAGTACTTC